What follows are 20 T cell receptor beta chains derived from one specimen sequenced in a study of cytomegalovirus exposure and HLA in healthy donors. The study ran its PCR with 60 Vbeta and 13 Jbeta primers. The method was immunoSEQ multiplex PCR; TCRdb's version includes in-frame clones alone and lacks a portion of them. Of more than 200,000 clones in the sample, 70% to 90% are singletons; the top ten hold 1.3%. Input material: PBMCs. The source of these receptors is a human donor in good health.

This chain joins TRBV7-2 and TRBJ2-1; 13 nucleotides line up with TRBD2. V lost 5 bases to trimming and J lost 9 bases; unmatched junction nucleotides: 7. The CDR3 consists of 15 residues. Looked up from germline, CDR1 is SGHTA and CDR2 is FQGNSA. The CDR3 nucleotides read TGTGCCAGCAGCCCCAAGGGACTAGCGGGAACTGAGCAGTTCTTC. This sequence encodes CASSPKGLAGTEQFF.

This clone was seen just once. The chain links TRBV7-2 to TRBJ2-7; TRBD2 agrees at 13 bases. The V gene end was trimmed by 4 bases and the J gene end by 4 bases; junction bases not matched to a gene: 7. The CDR3 is 16 residues long. Germline lookup yields CDR1 SGHTA and CDR2 FQGNSA. CDR3 bases: TGTGCCAGCAGCTCAAGGACTAGCGGGAGTCTGTACGAGCAGTACTTC. The encoded protein is CASSSRTSGSLYEQYF.

The chain is built from TRBV5-1 and TRBJ2-1; 13 positions match TRBD2. Germline CDR1 SGHRS, CDR2 YFSETQ. V lost 4 bases to trimming and J lost 9 bases; unmatched junction nucleotides: 10. The CDR3 consists of 16 residues. The CDR3 bases are TGCGCCAGCAGCCTAACTAGCGGGAGGGCCAATGCTGAGCAGTTCTTC. Translating gives CASSLTSGRANAEQFF.

The chain combines TRBV6-6 with TRBJ1-5; 9 bases map to TRBD1. Germline values: CDR1 MNHNY, CDR2 SVGAGI (reference sequence). The CDR3 covers 14 residues. V shed 5 bases and J 5 bases; nucleotides not matched to a gene: 4. The CDR3 loop reads CASSQGQGYQPQHF. The CDR3 DNA reads as TGTGCCAGCAGTCAGGGACAGGGCTATCAGCCCCAGCATTTT.

CDR3 DNA sequence: TGCGCCAGCAGCCGGACAGCTACCGGGACTAGCGGGAGGGCCCTCCGCACAGATACGCAGTATTTT. Protein product: CASSRTATGTSGRALRTDTQYF. The chain recombines TRBV5-1 with TRBJ2-3; the match to TRBD2 covers 16 bases. With 4 bases clipped from V and 1 base from J, the junction kept 18 bases outside the gene matches. This CDR3 comprises 22 residues. Germline CDR1 and CDR2: SGHRS and YFSETQ.

The V gene is TRBV11-1, the J gene TRBJ2-5; D is unclear. This CDR3 region has 14 residues. Trimming left V 2 bases short and J 2 bases short, with 9 bases between. In germline, CDR1 is SGHAT, CDR2 FQDESV (reference sequence). The CDR3 DNA is TGTGCCAGCAGCTTACAACGTACTCAAGAGACCCAGTACTTC. It specifies CASSLQRTQETQYF.

A single count supports this clone. The chain recombines TRBV30 with TRBJ2-1; 10 bases map to TRBD1. This CDR3 has 14 residues. J was trimmed by 8 bases and V by 2 bases; bases with no gene match: 6. The germline CDR1 and CDR2 sequences are GTSNPN and SVGIG (reference sequence). The CDR3 here is CAWSRQGAFYEQFF. CDR3 coding DNA: TGTGCCTGGAGTCGACAGGGGGCCTTCTATGAGCAGTTCTTC.

The V gene is TRBV6-1, the J gene TRBJ2-7; 7 positions match TRBD2. Germline assignment: CDR1 MNHNS and CDR2 SASEGT. V shed 7 bases and J 7 bases; nucleotides not matched to a gene: 10. CDR3 length equals 13 residues. CDR3 sequence reads: CASKRDLLTEQYF. For the CDR3, the DNA is TGTGCCAGCAAGCGGGACCTCCTGACTGAGCAGTACTTC.

This clone was seen only once. The chain has TRBV6-6 and TRBJ1-4; a weak D match, TRBD1 (5 bases). Germline V gene sequence: CDR1 MNHNY, CDR2 SVGAGI (reference sequence). V was cut by 5 bases and J by 7 bases, with 20 bases left in between. The CDR3 spans 16 residues. CDR3 bases: TGTGCCAGCAGTCCGCACAGGAACACTCGAAGTGAAAAACTGTTTTTT. Residues: CASSPHRNTRSEKLFF.

There are a few counts of this clone. The chain combines TRBV28 with TRBJ2-5, with 10 nucleotides matching TRBD1. With 4 bases clipped from V and 5 bases from J, the junction kept 4 bases outside the gene matches. This CDR3 spans 14 amino acids. Germline V gene sequence: CDR1 MDHEN, CDR2 SYDVKM. DNA of the CDR3: TGTGCCAGCAGTTGGACAGGGGGACGGGAGACCCAGTACTTC. Its protein is CASSWTGGRETQYF.

V is TRBV27 and J is TRBJ2-6; the D gene is possibly TRBD2 (6 bases). This CDR3 comprises 19 residues. V lost 7 bases to trimming and J lost 0 bases, with 22 bases between them. Looked up from germline, CDR1 is MNHEY and CDR2 is SMNVEV (reference sequence). In DNA form, the CDR3 reads TGTGCCAGCACCCTCCTCCTAGCGAGCCCCTTCTCTGGGGCCAACGTCCTGACTTTC. Translating gives CASTLLLASPFSGANVLTF.

The chain employs TRBV19 and TRBJ2-1, with 11 nucleotides matching TRBD2. The CDR3 spans 16 residues. Losses at the gene ends were 3 bases for V and 4 bases for J; bases not matched to a gene: 5. CDR1 is LNHDA and CDR2 is SQIVND in the germline V gene (reference sequence). The DNA of the CDR3 is TGTGCCAGTAGTATCCTGGGACTAGCGGAATACAATGAGCAGTTCTTC. Protein product: CASSILGLAEYNEQFF.

The J gene is TRBJ1-5, the V gene TRBV30; D is possibly TRBD1 (5 bases). Germline lookup yields CDR1 GTSNPN and CDR2 SVGIG (reference sequence). V lost 2 bases and J 3 bases, leaving 8 bases between the germline ends. The CDR3 totals 13 residues. The CDR3 is CAWSNRNNQPQHF. The CDR3 DNA is TGTGCCTGGAGTAACAGGAACAATCAGCCCCAGCATTTT. Combining the CDR3 with reference TRBV30 and TRBJ1-5 gives the whole variable domain SQTIHQWPATLVQPVGSPLSLECTVEGTSNPNLYWYRQAAGRGLQLLFYSVGIGQISSEVPQNLSASRPQDRQFILSSKKLLLSDSGFYLCAWSNRNNQPQHFGDGTRLSIL.

J is TRBJ2-5 and V is TRBV14; D might be TRBD2 (6 bases). CDR3 size: 18 residues. V was trimmed by 4 bases and J by 2 bases, leaving 23 bases between them. From germline, CDR1 is SGHDN and CDR2 FVKESK. The CDR3 is CASSRRTSQGGLQETQYF. The CDR3 DNA reads as TGTGCCAGCAGCCGAAGAACATCCCAGGGTGGACTACAAGAGACCCAGTACTTC.

This chain connects TRBV27 to TRBJ2-7; TRBD1 matches 8 bases. The CDR3 runs 17 residues. Trimming took 2 bases from V and 3 from J; bases not matched to a gene: 12. The germline CDR1 and CDR2 sequences are MNHEY and SMNVEV (reference sequence). The CDR3 sequence is CASSLNSNRDRYYEQYF. The CDR3, as DNA: TGTGCCAGCAGTTTAAATTCTAATCGGGACAGGTACTACGAGCAGTACTTC.

This clone was found a few times. The rearrangement links TRBV5-1 to TRBJ2-7, with 7 bases that match TRBD2. Germline CDR1 SGHRS, CDR2 YFSETQ. This CDR3 comprises 17 residues. Trimming at V came to 0 bases and at J to 2 bases, leaving 11 bases not matched to a gene. DNA for the CDR3: TGCGCCAGCAGCTTGGCGGGTAGAGGGAGGGAAGCCTACGAGCAGTACTTC. This encodes CASSLAGRGREAYEQYF.

The rearrangement links TRBV19 to TRBJ2-1, with TRBD2 matching 14 bases. Germline CDR1 and CDR2: LNHDA and SQIVND (reference sequence). With 5 bases clipped from V and 0 bases from J, the junction kept 9 bases outside the gene matches. The CDR3 loop spans 19 amino acids. This CDR3 reads CASSPRGLAGVSSYNEQFF. In nucleotides, the CDR3 is TGTGCCAGTAGTCCCCGGGGACTAGCGGGAGTTAGCTCCTACAATGAGCAGTTCTTC.

The rearrangement links TRBV30 to TRBJ1-6, with a possible D match to TRBD1 (6 bases). This CDR3 has 14 residues. CDR1 GTSNPN and CDR2 SVGIG come from the germline V gene (reference sequence). Trimming pared 5 bases from V and 10 bases from J, leaving 18 bases between. The CDR3 loop is CAWRRDNIQSPLHF. The CDR3 bases are TGTGCCTGGCGCCGGGACAACATACAATCACCCCTCCACTTT.

The chain joins TRBV7-9 to TRBJ2-5, with 8 bases fitting TRBD2. Germline assignment: CDR1 SEHNR and CDR2 FQNEAQ (reference sequence). V lost 5 bases, J lost 1 base, and 6 bases stayed unmatched. The CDR3 has 15 amino acids. CDR3 protein: CASSPRLAPQETQYF. CDR3 nucleotide sequence: TGTGCCAGCAGCCCGAGACTAGCGCCCCAAGAGACCCAGTACTTC.

This chain joins TRBV5-1 and TRBJ2-1; tentatively, D is TRBD2 (5 bases). The germline V and J ends were trimmed by 5 bases and 0 bases, with 9 bases remaining between them. Germline-derived CDR1 and CDR2 are SGHRS and YFSETQ. The CDR3 has 14 residues. The CDR3 spells CASRAESSYNEQFF. The CDR3 coding sequence is TGCGCCAGCAGAGCGGAGAGCTCCTACAATGAGCAGTTCTTC. Filled out from reference TRBV5-1 and TRBJ2-1, the complete variable domain reads KAGVTQTPRYLIKTRGQQVTLSCSPISGHRSVSWYQQTPGQGLQFLFEYFSETQRNKGNFPGRFSGRQFSNSRSEMNVSTLELGDSALYLCASRAESSYNEQFFGPGTRLTVL.